This T cell receptor beta chain originates from a study of T cell changes during pregnancy in multiple sclerosis. This table comes from immunoSEQ multiplex PCR, and its TCRdb copy is limited to in-frame clones, with some not included. The repertoire consists of some 37,000 clones, with about 91% occurring once and the leading ten covering roughly an eighth. Germline V gives CDR1 GTSNPN, CDR2 SVGIG (reference sequence). The CDR3 is 13 residues long. Trimming removed 3 bases from V and 1 base from J, with 10 bases in between. This chain joins TRBV30 and TRBJ2-7, with TRBD2 as a possible D gene (5 bases). The source was CD8+ T cells from peripheral blood mononuclear cells, collected after pregnancy. This clonotype originated in a female donor with multiple sclerosis, enrolled in a pregnancy study. The CDR3 spells CAWREDGSYEQYF. Here the CDR3 DNA reads TGTGCCTGGAGGGAGGACGGTTCCTACGAGCAGTACTTC.